A selection of T cell receptor beta chains follows, all from one sample in a study of T cell responses to AZD1222 COVID-19 vaccine. Generated by immunoSEQ multiplex PCR, the TCRdb table keeps only in-frame clones and is missing some. The sample lists 90,000 to 110,000 clones, 82% occurring once. The material was peripheral blood, obtained on day 0 of AZD1222 vaccination. The receptors were gathered from an adult in good health. Both conserved end residues are part of each CDR3. The order of the fields is CDR3 DNA, CDR3 protein, J gene, clone size, D gene, V gene. D genes are given only for firm matches. For some rows the clone size is stated as once, few or many, or as a class when expanded; others skip it.

DNA: TGTGCCAGCTCACCCTCCTGGGGACAGGGGGCTAATTATGGCTACACCTTC
CDR3: CASSPSWGQGANYGYTF
J: TRBJ1-2
size: .
D: TRBD1
V: TRBV18

DNA: TGTGCCAGTAGGGGCCGGGAACAGGGGCATGGCTACACCTTC
CDR3: CASRGREQGHGYTF
J: TRBJ1-2
size: .
D: TRBD1
V: TRBV19

DNA: TGCGCCAGCAGCTACGGACTAGCGGGGGCCGTCTACAATGAGCAGTTCTTC
CDR3: CASSYGLAGAVYNEQFF
J: TRBJ2-1
size: .
D: TRBD2
V: TRBV5-1

DNA: TGTGCCAGCAGTTATCAGGGCCACACTGAAGCTTTCTTT
CDR3: CASSYQGHTEAFF
J: TRBJ1-1
size: .
D: .
V: TRBV6-5

DNA: TGTGCCAGCACCCTACAGGGGGTTTCCGAGCAGTACTTC
CDR3: CASTLQGVSEQYF
J: TRBJ2-7
size: .
D: TRBD1
V: TRBV6-6

DNA: TGTGCCAGCAGCCAAGATGGTATTAAGGGGATGGGGTTCAGTCAGCCCCAGCATTTT
CDR3: CASSQDGIKGMGFSQPQHF
J: TRBJ1-5
size: .
D: .
V: TRBV4-2

DNA: TGCGCCAGCAGCTTAGGGACTAGCGGTGTACAAAGCTCCGGGCGACTCTACGAGCAGTACTTC
CDR3: CASSLGTSGVQSSGRLYEQYF
J: TRBJ2-7
size: .
D: TRBD2
V: TRBV5-1

DNA: TGTGCCAGCAGCCAAGACAGGGGGGGGTCAGGGTATGGCTACACCTTC
CDR3: CASSQDRGGSGYGYTF
J: TRBJ1-2
size: .
D: TRBD1
V: TRBV4-2

DNA: TGTGCCAGCAGCTCGACCGCTATAGGGCAGTACTTC
CDR3: CASSSTAIGQYF
J: TRBJ2-7
size: .
D: .
V: TRBV7-2

DNA: TGTGCCAGCAGCTTCCGGACTAGCGGGGAAGGGGAGCAGTACTTC
CDR3: CASSFRTSGEGEQYF
J: TRBJ2-7
size: .
D: TRBD2
V: TRBV7-2

DNA: TGTGCCAGCAGCTTAATAGCCCTAGCGGAGCCTAGCACAGATACGCAGTATTTT
CDR3: CASSLIALAEPSTDTQYF
J: TRBJ2-3
size: .
D: TRBD2
V: TRBV7-3

DNA: TGTGCCAGCAGCCCATCGACAGGGTACTATGGCTACACCTTC
CDR3: CASSPSTGYYGYTF
J: TRBJ1-2
size: .
D: TRBD1
V: TRBV13

DNA: TGCGCCAGCAGCCAAGATTCGGCGGGCCTTTTCGAGCAGTACTTC
CDR3: CASSQDSAGLFEQYF
J: TRBJ2-7
size: .
D: .
V: TRBV4-1

DNA: TGTGCCAGCAGCTTAGGGCGGCGGAACTACAATGAGCAGTTCTTC
CDR3: CASSLGRRNYNEQFF
J: TRBJ2-1
size: .
D: .
V: TRBV13

DNA: TGTGCCAGCAGTGAAGGGAGGACAGGGGCCTACGAGCAGTACTTC
CDR3: CASSEGRTGAYEQYF
J: TRBJ2-7
size: few
D: TRBD1
V: TRBV2

DNA: TGTGCCAGCAGCCCGAAGAATTACGGGACAGTTCCGACAGATACGCAGTATTTT
CDR3: CASSPKNYGTVPTDTQYF
J: TRBJ2-3
size: medium-sized
D: TRBD1
V: TRBV27

DNA: TGTGCCAGCAGCTTGGGACAGATCTACGAGCAGTACTTC
CDR3: CASSLGQIYEQYF
J: TRBJ2-7
size: .
D: TRBD1
V: TRBV7-8

DNA: TGCGCCAGCAGCCGCGAACTGTATAGCAATCAGCCCCAGCATTTT
CDR3: CASSRELYSNQPQHF
J: TRBJ1-5
size: .
D: .
V: TRBV4-1

DNA: TGTGCCAGCAGTGAAGGTAGCGGGGGGTTGTACGAGCAGTACTTC
CDR3: CASSEGSGGLYEQYF
J: TRBJ2-7
size: .
D: TRBD2
V: TRBV6-1

DNA: TGTGCCAGCAGCCAAGAGCGGTTTGGGTCCCGGGATTCCTACGAGCAGTACTTC
CDR3: CASSQERFGSRDSYEQYF
J: TRBJ2-7
size: once
D: .
V: TRBV3-1/TRBV3-2

DNA: TGCGCCAGCAGCTTGGATGACAGAAACACCATATATTTT
CDR3: CASSLDDRNTIYF
J: TRBJ1-3
size: few
D: .
V: TRBV5-1

DNA: TGTGCCAGCAGCCTCGCGGAGGGGAGCTACGAGCAGTACTTC
CDR3: CASSLAEGSYEQYF
J: TRBJ2-7
size: .
D: .
V: TRBV3-1/TRBV3-2

DNA: TGTGCCAGCAGTTACGCTGCCTGGACTAGCGGGGCACTGGATACGCAGTATTTT
CDR3: CASSYAAWTSGALDTQYF
J: TRBJ2-3
size: .
D: TRBD2
V: TRBV6-2/TRBV6-3

DNA: TGTGCCAGCAGCTTGACTACCGGGACCGGAGGAGATCCCCTCCACTTT
CDR3: CASSLTTGTGGDPLHF
J: TRBJ1-6
size: .
D: .
V: TRBV7-9

DNA: TGTGCTAGCAGCTTAATACAGGGCTACGAGCAGTACTTC
CDR3: CASSLIQGYEQYF
J: TRBJ2-7
size: .
D: .
V: TRBV7-7

DNA: TGTGCCAGCAGTGAAGCGGGGGGCCGGGAGCAGTACTTC
CDR3: CASSEAGGREQYF
J: TRBJ2-7
size: few
D: .
V: TRBV2

DNA: TGCGCCAGCAGCCAGGAAGCCAACTCCTACAATGAGCAGTTCTTC
CDR3: CASSQEANSYNEQFF
J: TRBJ2-1
size: .
D: .
V: TRBV4-3

DNA: TGTGCCAGCAGCAAAGAGTCGCAGCCCCCCACAGATACGCAGTATTTT
CDR3: CASSKESQPPTDTQYF
J: TRBJ2-3
size: .
D: .
V: TRBV21-1